These 22 T cell receptor beta chains share one sample of origin, sequenced in a study of OX40 agonist ivuxolimab in advanced cancers. The table came from immunoSEQ multiplex PCR; TCRdb's copy has only in-frame clones and leaves some out. The table has some 34,000 clones, 88% seen once. Sequenced material: CD4+ or CD8+ T cells sorted from blood, taken in a trial of the OX40 agonist ivuxolimab. These receptors came from an adult with an advanced solid tumor such as melanoma, head and neck, liver or kidney cancer.

The chain has TRBV4-3 and TRBJ2-3; 8 positions match TRBD2. Germline V CDR1 and CDR2: LGHNA, YSLEER. J lost 0 bases, V lost 2 bases, and 7 bases had no gene match. This CDR3 is built from 17 residues. The CDR3 loop reads CASSQSSGSLSTDTQYF. DNA for the CDR3: TGCGCCAGCAGCCAATCCAGCGGGAGCCTAAGCACAGATACGCAGTATTTT.

V usage is TRBV4-2 and J usage is TRBJ2-1, with TRBD1 identical over 9 bases. The trim removed 3 bases at V and 8 bases at J, leaving 5 bases unmatched. Germline V gene data show CDR1 as LGHNA and CDR2 as YNFKEQ. The CDR3 has 14 amino acids. The DNA of the CDR3 is TGTGCCAGCAGCCAGGGACAGGGATTAGATGAGCAGTTCTTC. This sequence encodes CASSQGQGLDEQFF.

This chain uses TRBV28 with TRBJ2-7; TRBD2 is a possible D gene (6 bases). There are 17 residues in the CDR3. Trimming removed 5 bases at V and 3 bases at J, with 23 bases between. Germline V gene lookup returns CDR1 MDHEN and CDR2 SYDVKM. CDR3 DNA sequence: TGTGCCAGCAGTCCCCGACTAGAAGCCCTCTCGGACTACGAGCAGTACTTC. This encodes CASSPRLEALSDYEQYF.

The gene calls are TRBV7-2 and TRBJ2-1; TRBD2 might be the D (6 bases). The V end lost 1 base, the J end lost 3 bases, and 13 bases lay between the germline ends. Germline CDR1 and CDR2: SGHTA and FQGNSA. The CDR3 runs to 16 residues. CDR3 in DNA: TGTGCCAGCAGCTTAGTCGTGGTTAGCGGCTACAATGAGCAGTTCTTC. Its protein is CASSLVVVSGYNEQFF.

The chain couples TRBV16 to TRBJ2-5; D uncertain. Germline loops: CDR1 KGHSY, CDR2 FQNENV. Trimming took off 0 bases at V and 1 base at J, with 12 bases between the two ends. There are 16 residues in the CDR3. CDR3 sequence (DNA): TGTGCCAGCAGCCAATCGGTTGGGAATCTCCAAGAGACCCAGTACTTC. This sequence encodes CASSQSVGNLQETQYF. Based on the CDR3 plus reference TRBV16 and TRBJ2-5, the full variable domain is GEEVAQTPKHLVRGEGQKAKLYCAPIKGHSYVFWYQQVLKNEFKFLISFQNENVFDETGMPKERFSAKCLPNSPCSLEIQATKLEDSAVYFCASSQSVGNLQETQYFGPGTRLLVL.

The count of this clone is one. V and J are TRBV9 and TRBJ1-3; TRBD1 matches at 8 bases. The V segment lost 3 bases and the J segment 3 bases; nucleotides outside the gene matches: 2. Per the germline V gene, CDR1 is SGDLS and CDR2 is YYNGEE. The CDR3 totals 14 residues. CDR3 in amino acids: CASSATGGGNTIYF. The CDR3 bases are TGTGCCAGCAGCGCAACAGGGGGTGGAAACACCATATATTTT.

The chain recombines TRBV19 with TRBJ2-1; D is undetermined. This CDR3 has 15 amino acids. CDR1 and CDR2 from the germline V gene are LNHDA and SQIVND (reference sequence). The ends were cut back, 1 base at V and 2 bases at J, with 9 bases in the middle. The CDR3 DNA follows: TGTGCCAGTAGTATAGTAGCAGGTGCCTACAATGAGCAGTTCTTC. This codes for CASSIVAGAYNEQFF.

CDR3: CASSMTGVSTEAFF. The CDR3 region has the DNA TGTGCCAGTAGTATGACAGGGGTGTCCACTGAAGCTTTCTTT. The rearrangement links TRBV19 to TRBJ1-1, with TRBD1 matching 8 bases. With V trimmed by 3 bases and J by 4 bases, 4 bases remained unmatched. The CDR3 sequence is 14 residues long. Germline V CDR1 and CDR2: LNHDA, SQIVND (reference sequence).

The rearrangement links TRBV13 to TRBJ2-7; 13 bases match TRBD2. The CDR3 has 16 amino acids. J was trimmed by 0 bases and V by 5 bases; bases with no gene match: 4. CDR1 PRHDT and CDR2 FYEKMQ come from the germline V gene (reference sequence). CDR3 amino acids: CASSPRTSGGSYEQYF. The CDR3 coding sequence is TGTGCCAGCAGCCCGCGGACTAGCGGGGGCTCCTACGAGCAGTACTTC.

This clone was recorded once. The rearrangement uses TRBV5-6 and TRBJ2-7, with 7 bases that match TRBD1. Germline V CDR1 and CDR2: SGHDT, YYEEEE. The CDR3 is 13 amino acids. Losses at the gene ends were 10 bases for V and 6 bases for J; bases not matched to a gene: 13. The CDR3, as DNA: TGTGCCGGCCGACAGGGCCTCTATGGCGAGCAGTACTTC. Translation: CAGRQGLYGEQYF. Based on the CDR3 plus reference TRBV5-6 and TRBJ2-7, the full variable domain is DAGVTQSPTHLIKTRGQQVTLRCSPKSGHDTVSWYQQALGQGPQFIFQYYEEEERQRGNFPDRFSGHQFPNYSSELNVNALLLGDSALYLCAGRQGLYGEQYFGPGTRLTVT.

The chain joins TRBV9 to TRBJ2-1; D is possibly TRBD1 or TRBD2 (5 bases each). The germline V and J ends were trimmed by 1 base and 3 bases, with 8 bases remaining between them. Germline CDR1 is SGDLS and CDR2 is YYNGEE. The CDR3 covers 14 residues. This CDR3 reads CASSVRDLYNEQFF. CDR3 bases: TGTGCCAGCAGCGTAAGGGACCTCTACAATGAGCAGTTCTTC.

The chain uses TRBV4-1 and TRBJ2-7, with D possibly matching TRBD1 (6 bases). The germline gives CDR1 MGHRA, CDR2 YSYEKL. Trimming removed 1 base from V and 3 bases from J, with 10 bases in between. The CDR3 extends over 14 amino acids. The CDR3 sequence: CASSQAGQRYEQYF. The CDR3 DNA sequence: TGCGCCAGCAGCCAAGCGGGACAACGCTACGAGCAGTACTTC.

This chain uses TRBV7-9 with TRBJ1-2; weak D call: TRBD1 (5 bases). The germline V gene has CDR1 SEHNR and CDR2 FQNEAQ (reference sequence). The CDR3 consists of 15 residues. The V end lost 4 bases, the J end lost 10 bases, and 22 bases lay between the germline ends. In DNA, the CDR3 is TGTGCCAGCAGCTACAGTGGGGGGGACCGCGAACTCTACACCTTC. It codes for CASSYSGGDRELYTF.

The chain recombines TRBV28 with TRBJ1-1; tentative D call: TRBD1 (5 bases). Per the germline V gene, CDR1 is MDHEN and CDR2 is SYDVKM. The CDR3 length is 13 residues. V shed 6 bases and J shed 0 bases, with 8 bases lying between them. The CDR3 spells CASSGRVNTEAFF. In nucleotides, the CDR3 is TGTGCCAGCAGCGGCAGGGTGAACACTGAAGCTTTCTTT. The complete variable domain, with remaining parts taken from reference TRBV28 and TRBJ1-1, reads DVKVTQSSRYLVKRTGEKVFLECVQDMDHENMFWYRQDPGLGLRLIYFSYDVKMKEKGDIPEGYSVSREKKERFSLILESASTNQTSMYLCASSGRVNTEAFFGQGTRLTVV.

CDR3 DNA sequence: TGCGCCAGCAGCCCTACGAGGATTGTGGGCACTGAAGCTTTCTTT. Translated, it gives CASSPTRIVGTEAFF. The V gene is TRBV4-3, the J gene TRBJ1-1; D unclear. The germline V gene has CDR1 LGHNA and CDR2 YSLEER. The CDR3 has 15 residues. The V end was cut by 4 bases, the J end by 4 bases, with 16 bases between.

The chain has TRBV7-9 and TRBJ1-4, with TRBD1 matching 8 bases. V lost 6 bases, J lost 7 bases, and 19 bases stayed unmatched. Germline loops: CDR1 SEHNR, CDR2 FQNEAQ (reference sequence). The CDR3 loop spans 18 amino acids. CDR3 nucleotide sequence: TGTGCCAGCAGTCAGCAGGGGGCCTATGGGAGGCATACTGAAAAACTGTTTTTT. It codes for CASSQQGAYGRHTEKLFF. Combining the CDR3 with reference TRBV7-9 and TRBJ1-4 gives the whole variable domain DTGVSQNPRHKITKRGQNVTFRCDPISEHNRLYWYRQTLGQGPEFLTYFQNEAQLEKSRLLSDRFSAERPKGSFSTLEIQRTEQGDSAMYLCASSQQGAYGRHTEKLFFGSGTQLSVL.

V and J are TRBV4-1 and TRBJ1-1, with 9 bases aligning to TRBD1. This CDR3 comprises 15 residues. Germline CDR1 reads MGHRA; CDR2 reads YSYEKL. V gave up 2 bases and J gave up 4 bases; unmatched junction bases: 5. The CDR3 is CASSQTGGLGTEAFF. The CDR3, as DNA: TGCGCCAGCAGCCAAACAGGGGGCTTGGGCACTGAAGCTTTCTTT.

The V and J genes are TRBV11-2 and TRBJ2-3; no definite D call. Per germline, CDR1 SGHAT and CDR2 FQNNGV. This CDR3 has 13 residues. Trimming left V 5 bases short and J 6 bases short, with 12 bases between. CDR3 residues: CASSPEHGDTQYF. In DNA form, the CDR3 reads TGTGCCAGCAGCCCGGAGCATGGGGATACGCAGTATTTT.

The rearrangement links TRBV5-8 to TRBJ2-1; the D is unclear. The V end was cut by 4 bases, the J end by 9 bases, with 11 bases between. CDR1 and CDR2 from the germline V gene are SGHTS and YDEGEE. CDR3 length equals 12 residues. The DNA of the CDR3 is TGTGCCAGCAGCGTTAGCAGAACTGAGCAGTTCTTC. Its translation is CASSVSRTEQFF.

This sequence joins TRBV28 and TRBJ1-1; TRBD1 matches 8 bases. The germline V gene encodes CDR1 MDHEN and CDR2 SYDVKM. V shed 6 bases and J 4 bases; nucleotides not matched to a gene: 7. CDR3 length equals 14 residues. The DNA of the CDR3 is TGTGCCAGCAGCAGGGTGGGACAGGTCACTGAAGCTTTCTTT. Protein product: CASSRVGQVTEAFF. Full variable domain (missing parts from reference TRBV28 and TRBJ1-1): DVKVTQSSRYLVKRTGEKVFLECVQDMDHENMFWYRQDPGLGLRLIYFSYDVKMKEKGDIPEGYSVSREKKERFSLILESASTNQTSMYLCASSRVGQVTEAFFGQGTRLTVV.

The rearrangement joins TRBV10-3 to TRBJ2-2, with 9 bases lining up with TRBD2. The CDR3 covers 17 residues. The germline CDR1 and CDR2 sequences are ENHRY and SYGVKD. Germline trimming cut 2 bases from V and 1 base from J; bases unmatched to any gene: 5. CDR3 residues: CAISEPLAGLNTGELFF. The CDR3 coding sequence is TGTGCCATCAGTGAGCCTCTAGCGGGATTGAACACCGGGGAGCTGTTTTTT.

The chain uses TRBV7-5 and TRBJ2-3. TRBV7-5 is a pseudogene segment. The CDR3 covers 15 residues. CDR3 sequence (DNA): TGTGTCAGAACGAGCAGAGACCCTAGCACAGATACGCAGTATTTT. Its translation: CVRTSRDPSTDTQYF.